A few counts support the clone carrying this TCR beta chain. The data derive from a study of cytomegalovirus exposure and HLA in healthy donors. Unmatched junction bases numbered 8, after V lost 0 bases and J lost 7 bases. The germline V gene has CDR1 ENHRY and CDR2 SYGVKD. CDR3 length: 17 amino acids. The study ran its PCR with 60 Vbeta and 13 Jbeta primers. The repertoire was sequenced with immunoSEQ multiplex PCR; TCRdb's copy has only in-frame clones and lacks some. The repertoire holds around 150,000 clones, more than 70% seen once, with approximately 1.3% in the top ten. The chain links TRBV10-3 to TRBJ2-1; 11 bases agree with TRBD2. Sequencing used PBMCs. The receptor comes from a man aged 60 to 75 in good health and CMV-seronegative. The CDR3 spells CAISESEASGRFNEQFF. For the CDR3, the DNA is TGTGCCATCAGTGAGTCGGAGGCTAGCGGGAGGTTTAATGAGCAGTTCTTC.